These 3 T cell receptor beta chains were sequenced from one sample in a study of cytomegalovirus exposure and HLA in healthy donors. This PCR relied on a set of 60 Vbeta primers and 13 Jbeta primers. Repertoires were generated with immunoSEQ multiplex PCR, while TCRdb's copy carries only in-frame clones and drops some. The sample includes about 160,000 clones, 80% to 85% seen only once; the top ten take approximately 1.9%. Sequencing used PBMCs. The receptors were gathered from a man between 18 and 35 years old in good health and CMV-seronegative.

This clone was counted a single time. This chain uses TRBV6-6 with TRBJ1-1, with D maybe TRBD1 (6 bases). This CDR3 contains 15 residues. V was shortened by 2 bases and J by 5 bases, with 15 bases between the two germline ends. Germline V gene sequence: CDR1 MNHNY, CDR2 SVGAGI (reference sequence). The CDR3 DNA reads as TGTGCCAGCAGTTACGATCAGGGAGGGGGGACTGAAGCTTTCTTT. Its translation is CASSYDQGGGTEAFF.

The CDR3 DNA reads as TGTGCCAGTAGTACCCATCTCCGGGTCGACGAGCAGTACTTC. Its protein product is CASSTHLRVDEQYF. The chain uses TRBV19 and TRBJ2-7; D remains unclear. This CDR3 is 14 amino acids long. Germline assignment: CDR1 LNHDA and CDR2 SQIVND (reference sequence). The germline V and J ends were trimmed by 4 bases and 5 bases, with 15 bases remaining between them.

The V gene is TRBV7-8, the J gene TRBJ1-1; tentatively, D is TRBD1 (6 bases). Germline CDR1 SGHVS, CDR2 FQNEAQ. This CDR3 region has 18 residues. Trimming took off 2 bases at V and 2 bases at J, with 21 bases between the two ends. This CDR3 is CASSLRGGVTGLNTEAFF. The CDR3 coding sequence is TGTGCCAGCAGCTTAAGGGGGGGGGTCACAGGGTTAAACACTGAAGCTTTCTTT. The variable domain in full, completed from reference TRBV7-8 and TRBJ1-1, reads GAGVSQSPRYKVAKRGQDVALRCDPISGHVSLFWYQQALGQGPEFLTYFQNEAQLDKSGLPSDRFFAERPEGSVSTLKIQRTQQEDSAVYLCASSLRGGVTGLNTEAFFGQGTRLTVV.